The 4 T cell receptor beta chains in this list originate from one sample, sequenced in a study of early T cells in non-severe SARS-CoV-2 infection. In TCRdb, the 5' RACE reads were re-called with MiXCR into one record per CDR3 protein. The sample consists of fewer than 110,000 distinct CDR3 sequences, 11% of them appearing once. The specimen sequenced was whole blood. The receptors come from an adult who was a healthcare worker with PCR-confirmed SARS-CoV-2 infection or an uninfected control (not recorded which).

This chain links TRBV3-1 with TRBJ2-7; the D is unclear. CDR3 size: 12 residues. Germline-derived CDR1 and CDR2 are LGHDT and YNNKEL (reference sequence). V lost 5 bases, J lost 3 bases, and 8 bases lay in between. The CDR3 DNA sequence: TGTGCCAGCAGCTACAATGTCTACGAGCAGTACTTC. Its translation is CASSYNVYEQYF.

This clonotype was detected once. At one boundary the junction diverges from the germline segment, which might be a read error. The genes are TRBV3-1 and TRBJ2-2; 8 nucleotides match TRBD2. The CDR3 has 17 amino acids. Germline CDR1 is LGHDT and CDR2 is YNNKEL (reference sequence). The CDR3 here is CVSNQVAGGPNTGELFF. DNA of the CDR3: TGTGTCAGCAACCAAGTCGCGGGAGGCCCGAACACCGGGGAGCTGTTTTTT. The full variable domain, completed using reference TRBV3-1 and TRBJ2-2, is DTAVSQTPKYLVTQMGNDKSIKCEQNLGHDTMYWYKQDSKKFLKIMFSYNNKELIINETVPNRFSPKSPDKAHLNLHINSLELGDSAVYFCVSNQVAGGPNTGELFFGEGSRLTVL.

There are many counts of this clonotype. The chain couples TRBV7-8 to TRBJ2-2; TRBD1 is a possible D gene (5 bases). The ends were cut back, 4 bases at V and 3 bases at J, with 12 bases in the middle. Germline CDR1 reads SGHVS; CDR2 reads FQNEAQ. This CDR3 is 15 amino acids long. CDR3 nucleotides: TGTGCCAGCAGCTCCGACACAGGCTACACCGGGGAGCTGTTTTTT. Its protein product is CASSSDTGYTGELFF.

This clonotype was counted at least ten times. This chain joins TRBV21-1 and TRBJ2-1. TRBV21-1 is described as a pseudogene. The CDR3 sequence is 16 residues long. For the CDR3, the DNA is TGTGCCAGCAGCGAATTGTGGCTTAGCTCCTACAATGAGCAGTTCTTC. Its protein is CASSELWLSSYNEQFF.